These T cell receptor beta chains were read from a single sample in a study of cytotoxic CD8 clonotypes in ibrutinib-treated CLL. Sequenced by immunoSEQ multiplex PCR; TCRdb stores in-frame clones only, minus some. The profile shows about 300,000 clones, roughly four fifths of them singletons. The specimen was PBMCs, collected at disease progression, from a patient treated with ibrutinib. These receptors all stem from a human donor with chronic lymphocytic leukemia. Each CDR3 is given with its conserved first and last residue. D genes are given only for firm matches. Clone size, where shown, is once, few, many, or a class for clones that have expanded.

clone size,V gene,J gene,D gene,CDR3 protein,CDR3 DNA
once,TRBV7-2,TRBJ2-3,TRBD2,CASSLASGGADTQYF,TGTGCCAGCAGCTTAGCAAGCGGGGGGGCAGATACGCAGTATTTT
NA,TRBV6-5,TRBJ2-3,NA,CASSYVGRDTQYF,TGTGCCAGCAGTTATGTGGGGAGGGATACGCAGTATTTT
NA,TRBV4-1,TRBJ2-2,TRBD2,CASSQGGLAGFGELFF,TGCGCCAGCAGCCAAGGGGGACTAGCGGGATTCGGGGAGCTGTTTTTT
once,TRBV18,TRBJ2-7,TRBD2,CASSPGGDGEQYF,TGTGCCAGCTCACCAGGGGGGGACGGCGAGCAGTACTTC
NA,TRBV7-2,TRBJ1-2,TRBD1,CASSFVPTGVDGYTF,TGTGCCAGCAGCTTTGTCCCCACAGGGGTCGATGGCTACACCTTC
NA,TRBV19,TRBJ1-3,NA,CASSLLTTVVGNTIYF,TGTGCCAGTAGTTTACTAACGACAGTGGTTGGAAACACCATATATTTT
once,TRBV11-2,TRBJ1-2,NA,CASSLGPWGYGYTF,TGTGCCAGCAGCTTAGGTCCTTGGGGCTATGGCTACACCTTC
few,TRBV2,TRBJ1-2,NA,CASLRVLDHGYTF,TGTGCCAGCCTGAGAGTTTTGGATCATGGCTACACCTTC
NA,TRBV19,TRBJ2-7,TRBD2,CASSSAGGTYEQYF,TGTGCCAGCTCCTCAGCGGGGGGTACGTACGAGCAGTACTTC
NA,TRBV5-1,TRBJ2-7,TRBD1,CASRYGQESSYEQYF,TGCGCCAGCAGATACGGACAGGAGAGCTCCTACGAGCAGTACTTC
NA,TRBV7-9,TRBJ2-7,NA,CAGVQTAISYEQYF,TGTGCCGGTGTTCAGACGGCTATCTCCTACGAGCAGTACTTC
once,TRBV18,TRBJ2-1,TRBD2,CASSPRVTSGSYEQFF,TGTGCCAGCTCACCACGAGTGACTAGCGGGAGTTATGAGCAGTTCTTC
NA,TRBV29-1,TRBJ2-6,NA,CSLLGGNSGANVLTF,TGCAGCCTCCTTGGAGGGAATTCTGGGGCCAACGTCCTGACTTTC
NA,TRBV6-5,TRBJ1-1,NA,CASSLGGSTEAFF,TGTGCCAGCAGTCTGGGGGGGTCTACTGAAGCTTTCTTT
NA,TRBV27,TRBJ2-7,NA,CAIRGGNYEQYF,TGTGCCATCCGTGGCGGGAATTACGAGCAGTACTTC
NA,TRBV11-2,TRBJ2-7,NA,CASSLEQAYYEQYF,TGTGCCAGCAGCTTAGAACAGGCCTACTACGAGCAGTACTTC
NA,TRBV5-1,TRBJ1-1,NA,CASRMGNTEAFF,TGCGCCAGCCGGATGGGAAACACTGAAGCTTTCTTT
NA,TRBV9,TRBJ1-2,NA,CASSGRLGGDGYTF,TGTGCCAGCAGCGGGCGCCTGGGAGGCGATGGCTACACCTTC
NA,TRBV7-4,TRBJ2-7,TRBD1,CASSLGTGGGHEQYF,TGTGCCAGCAGCTTAGGGACAGGGGGAGGCCACGAGCAGTACTTC
NA,TRBV13,TRBJ2-7,TRBD1,CASSQGSRGSYEQYF,TGTGCCAGCAGCCAGGGGTCCAGGGGGTCCTACGAGCAGTACTTC
NA,TRBV27,TRBJ2-3,TRBD2,CASSSVGLAGRGDTQYF,TGTGCCAGCAGTTCCGTGGGACTAGCGGGAAGAGGGGATACGCAGTATTTT
NA,TRBV7-9,TRBJ1-1,NA,CASRGTAVRAEAFF,TGTGCCAGCAGAGGGACGGCTGTTCGTGCTGAAGCTTTCTTT
NA,TRBV11-2,TRBJ2-7,TRBD1,CASRRTGQTTYEQYF,TGTGCCAGCAGACGGACGGGACAGACCACCTACGAGCAGTACTTC
once,TRBV11-2,TRBJ2-1,NA,CASSLGPDNEQFF,TGTGCCAGCAGCTTAGGCCCAGACAATGAGCAGTTCTTC
NA,TRBV6-1,TRBJ1-1,NA,CASSPLLGNTEAFF,TGTGCCAGCAGCCCTTTGTTGGGGAACACTGAAGCTTTCTTT
NA,TRBV4-1,TRBJ1-1,NA,CASSQAFF,TGCGCCAGCAGCCAAGCTTTCTTT
NA,TRBV4-1,TRBJ2-7,NA,CASSQDGGQVGLYEQYF,TGCGCCAGCAGCCAAGATGGTGGACAGGTAGGACTATACGAGCAGTACTTC
few,TRBV2,TRBJ2-7,TRBD2,CASSVLRTSGYEQYF,TGTGCCAGCAGTGTCTTGCGGACTAGCGGCTACGAGCAGTACTTC
once,TRBV5-1,TRBJ2-3,TRBD1,CASSPRTGGFSTDTQYF,TGCGCCAGCAGCCCGAGGACAGGGGGCTTCAGCACAGATACGCAGTATTTT
NA,TRBV4-1,TRBJ1-6,NA,CASSPGQGPNSPLHF,TGCGCCAGCAGCCCCGGCCAGGGGCCTAATTCACCCCTCCACTTT
once,TRBV7-9,TRBJ1-4,TRBD1,CASSRGQGAVRTNEKLFF,TGTGCCAGCAGCCGAGGACAGGGGGCGGTGCGAACTAATGAAAAACTGTTTTTT
NA,TRBV7-6,TRBJ2-3,NA,CASSLVLGNTQYF,TGTGCCAGCAGCTTAGTCTTGGGAAATACGCAGTATTTT
NA,TRBV5-1,TRBJ2-7,TRBD2,CASSLERLAGYEQYF,TGCGCCAGCAGCTTGGAGAGACTAGCGGGTTACGAGCAGTACTTC
NA,TRBV10-3,TRBJ2-1,NA,CAIIGNGEQFF,TGTGCCATCATAGGGAATGGTGAGCAGTTCTTC
NA,TRBV29-1,TRBJ2-1,TRBD2,CSVVLLAGALSSYNEQFF,TGCAGCGTTGTCCTCCTAGCGGGAGCGCTGAGCTCCTACAATGAGCAGTTCTTC
NA,TRBV6-5,TRBJ1-2,NA,CASTNGGNYGYTF,TGTGCCAGCACCAACGGGGGAAACTATGGCTACACCTTC
few,TRBV5-1,TRBJ1-5,NA,CASSRTVNQPQHF,TGCGCCAGCAGCCGGACAGTAAATCAGCCCCAGCATTTT
NA,TRBV27,TRBJ2-7,NA,CASSERQVSYEQYF,TGTGCCAGCAGTGAAAGACAGGTGTCCTACGAGCAGTACTTC
NA,TRBV7-9,TRBJ1-5,NA,CASSSVGRGGNQPQHF,TGTGCCAGCAGCTCAGTCGGCAGGGGAGGCAATCAGCCCCAGCATTTT
few,TRBV5-1,TRBJ1-2,NA,CASSFPGVYGYTF,TGCGCCAGCAGTTTCCCAGGGGTCTATGGCTACACCTTC
NA,TRBV7-3,TRBJ2-7,NA,CASSLLPGRSTYEQYF,TGTGCCAGCAGCTTACTTCCGGGGCGCTCAACCTACGAGCAGTACTTC
once,TRBV5-1,TRBJ1-1,NA,CASSLGAGSTEAFF,TGCGCCAGCAGCTTGGGAGCAGGGTCCACTGAAGCTTTCTTT
NA,TRBV11-1,TRBJ2-3,NA,CASSSRVVTDTQYF,TGTGCCAGCAGCTCCAGGGTTGTTACAGATACGCAGTATTTT
NA,TRBV6-7,TRBJ2-7,NA,CASSSPDYEQYF,TGTGCCAGCAGCTCACCCGACTACGAGCAGTACTTC
NA,TRBV2,TRBJ2-7,NA,CASVRYEQYF,TGTGCCAGCGTACGCTACGAGCAGTACTTC
NA,TRBV5-6,TRBJ2-3,TRBD1,CASSRGQGTDTQYF,TGTGCCAGCAGCAGGGGACAGGGCACAGATACGCAGTATTTT
NA,TRBV28,TRBJ2-6,NA,CASSLIRGSGSGANVLTF,TGTGCCAGCAGTTTGATCAGGGGCTCGGGCTCTGGGGCCAACGTCCTGACTTTC
NA,TRBV19,TRBJ1-3,NA,CASSATPSGNTIYF,TGTGCCAGTAGTGCCACCCCGTCTGGAAACACCATATATTTT
NA,TRBV2,TRBJ2-3,NA,CASSDLRGGATQYF,TGTGCCAGCAGTGATTTAAGGGGGGGAGCTACGCAGTATTTT
NA,TRBV6-4,TRBJ2-2,TRBD1,CASSDPTGVNTGELFF,TGTGCCAGCAGTGATCCGACAGGGGTTAACACCGGGGAGCTGTTTTTT
NA,TRBV19,TRBJ1-1,NA,CASRWRGNTEAFF,TGTGCCAGTAGGTGGAGGGGTAACACTGAAGCTTTCTTT
NA,TRBV14,TRBJ2-7,TRBD1,CASSDGQGAWEQYF,TGTGCCAGCAGCGATGGACAGGGGGCATGGGAGCAGTACTTC
NA,TRBV7-9,TRBJ2-7,NA,CASIRDRDGPYEQYF,TGTGCCAGCATCCGCGACCGGGACGGCCCCTACGAGCAGTACTTC